This entry lists 8 T cell receptor beta chains sequenced from one sample in a study of cytomegalovirus exposure and HLA in healthy donors. The PCR ran on 60 Vbeta and 13 Jbeta primers. The data were produced by immunoSEQ multiplex PCR, yet TCRdb's version contains in-frame clones alone and is incomplete. The sample has around 170,000 clones, more than 75% seen once. The sequenced sample was PBMCs. Receptor source: a woman in her 50s in good health and CMV-seropositive.

The J gene is TRBJ2-5, the V gene TRBV7-6, with a tentative D call TRBD2 (7 bases). The CDR3 length is 16 residues. Deletions cut 7 bases from V and 2 bases from J, with 20 bases between. Looked up from germline, CDR1 is SGHVS and CDR2 is FNYEAQ. The CDR3 bases are TGTGCCAGCACCCCCGTGGGGGCGGGGGTGCAAGAGACCCAGTACTTC. Translated: CASTPVGAGVQETQYF.

This rearrangement joins TRBV7-2 to TRBJ1-1; D remains ambiguous. CDR3 length: 13 amino acids. CDR1 is SGHTA, CDR2 FQGNSA, per germline. Trimming left V 2 bases short and J 1 base short, with 5 bases between. The CDR3 region is CASSLWANTEAFF. Written as DNA, the CDR3 is TGTGCCAGCAGCTTATGGGCGAACACTGAAGCTTTCTTT.

This clone appeared a few times. The chain is built from TRBV5-6 and TRBJ2-1, with D perhaps TRBD1 (6 bases). The CDR3 has 15 residues. V lost 4 bases and J lost 0, with 11 bases in between. Germline V gene sequence: CDR1 SGHDT, CDR2 YYEEEE. In DNA form, the CDR3 reads TGTGCCAGCAGCCCTCCCAGGGGCTCCTACAATGAGCAGTTCTTC. It codes for CASSPPRGSYNEQFF.

V is TRBV5-4 and J is TRBJ2-7; 9 nucleotides line up with TRBD2. The CDR3 is 14 amino acids. V shed 3 bases and J 7 bases; nucleotides not matched to a gene: 8. Germline assignment: CDR1 SGHNT and CDR2 YYREEE (reference sequence). The CDR3 region is CASSSLRGGGEQYF. CDR3 bases: TGTGCCAGCAGCTCGCTGCGGGGGGGCGGAGAGCAGTACTTC.

The chain is built from TRBV29-1 and TRBJ2-3, with D maybe TRBD1 (6 bases). Germline lookup yields CDR1 SQVTM and CDR2 ANQGSEA. The V gene lost 0 bases and the J gene lost 3 bases, with 13 bases spanning the gap. The CDR3 length is 15 residues. The CDR3: CSVEDLEGTTDTQYF. For the CDR3, the DNA is TGCAGCGTTGAAGATCTAGAGGGGACAACAGATACGCAGTATTTT.

The chain uses TRBV7-3 and TRBJ1-5; D is perhaps TRBD1 (6 bases). With 4 bases removed from V and 0 bases from J, the gap between germline ends came to 19 bases. CDR1 and CDR2 (germline): SGHTA, FQGTGA. The CDR3 is 18 amino acids. CDR3 loop: CASSSHPRQVYSNQPQHF. In DNA, the CDR3 is TGTGCCAGCAGCTCGCATCCCAGACAGGTCTATAGCAATCAGCCCCAGCATTTT.

The rearrangement uses TRBV7-2 and TRBJ2-5; tentatively, D is TRBD2 (7 bases). In germline, CDR1 is SGHTA, CDR2 FQGNSA. V gave up 2 bases and J gave up 2 bases, with 15 bases separating them. The CDR3 extends over 16 amino acids. CDR3 loop: CASSLQGGGAQETQYF. The CDR3 DNA reads as TGTGCCAGCAGCTTACAAGGGGGGGGAGCACAAGAGACCCAGTACTTC.

This clone was picked up one time. The CDR3 DNA sequence: TGCGCCAGCAGAACCGACGGACTCTTAAACTATGGCTACACCTTC. This encodes CASRTDGLLNYGYTF. The rearrangement uses TRBV5-1 and TRBJ1-2; D is undetermined. Trimming took off 5 bases at V and 2 bases at J, with 16 bases between the two ends. Germline V gives CDR1 SGHRS, CDR2 YFSETQ. The CDR3 covers 15 residues.